This is a list of T cell receptor beta chains from one sample in a study of T cells in localized non-small cell lung cancer. TCRdb keeps only in-frame clones here, not all; method: immunoSEQ multiplex PCR. The sample lists roughly 1,300 clones; 25% were seen once. This specimen consisted of normal lung tissue next to the tumor, obtained before any cancer treatment. Receptors originate from a woman between 35 and 70 years old with stage I squamous cell lung carcinoma. Both conserved end residues are part of each CDR3. The D gene is left open where the match is weak. The size field is filled for only some rows; it gives once, few, many or a size class.

CDR3aa,CDR3nt,d_gene,v_gene,j_gene,abundance
CASSPLQGRNTEAFF,TGTGCCAGCTCACCGTTACAGGGGCGGAACACTGAAGCTTTCTTT,TRBD1,TRBV18,TRBJ1-1,few
CSVEGHGGYEQYF,TGCAGCGTTGAGGGGCACGGGGGCTACGAGCAGTACTTC,.,TRBV29-1,TRBJ2-7,once
CASSPAGGQSSYEQYF,TGTGCCAGCAGCCCGGCCGGAGGCCAGAGCTCCTACGAGCAGTACTTC,.,TRBV28,TRBJ2-7,.
CASSPSSGVNSPLHF,TGTGCCAGCTCACCTAGCAGCGGAGTTAATTCACCCCTCCACTTT,.,TRBV18,TRBJ1-6,.
CASSIDSQSSYEQYF,TGTGCCAGTAGTATTGACAGTCAGAGCTCCTACGAGCAGTACTTC,.,TRBV19,TRBJ2-7,few
CASSVEGVPGYEQYF,TGTGCCAGCAGCGTAGAAGGAGTTCCCGGGTACGAGCAGTACTTC,.,TRBV9,TRBJ2-7,.
CASRPNREDQPQHF,TGCGCCAGCAGGCCTAACAGGGAGGATCAGCCCCAGCATTTT,.,TRBV5-1,TRBJ1-5,.
CASSPQGALNTEAFF,TGTGCCAGCTCACCCCAGGGGGCCTTGAACACTGAAGCTTTCTTT,TRBD1,TRBV18,TRBJ1-1,few
CASLSLGTANEKLFF,TGTGCCAGCTTAAGTCTAGGAACGGCTAATGAAAAACTGTTTTTT,.,TRBV6-8,TRBJ1-4,few
CASSPPSQAMNTEAFF,TGTGCCAGCTCACCACCTTCGCAGGCCATGAACACTGAAGCTTTCTTT,.,TRBV18,TRBJ1-1,few
CASRHLLGSGETQYF,TGTGCCAGCAGGCATCTTTTAGGTTCTGGGGAGACCCAGTACTTC,.,TRBV6-8,TRBJ2-5,.
CASRLPGSQLGEQYF,TGTGCCAGCAGGTTACCGGGCTCCCAACTGGGCGAGCAGTACTTC,.,TRBV11-3,TRBJ2-7,.
CASSIGFGELFF,TGTGCCAGTAGTATAGGGTTCGGGGAGCTGTTTTTT,.,TRBV19,TRBJ2-2,once
CASSFPARRKDGTDTQYF,TGTGCCAGCAGCTTCCCAGCGAGGAGGAAGGATGGCACAGATACGCAGTATTTT,.,TRBV11-3,TRBJ2-3,few
CASSLYPKGSNQPQHF,TGTGCCAGCAGCCTTTACCCCAAGGGGAGCAATCAGCCCCAGCATTTT,.,TRBV6-8,TRBJ1-5,few
CATSRVTNSYEQYF,TGTGCCACCAGCAGAGTTACGAACTCCTACGAGCAGTACTTC,.,TRBV15,TRBJ2-7,.
CASSPASYEQYF,TGTGCCAGCTCACCAGCCTCCTACGAGCAGTACTTC,.,TRBV18,TRBJ2-7,.
CASKLDRAGGYTF,TGTGCCAGCAAGCTCGACAGGGCGGGTGGCTACACCTTC,TRBD1,TRBV6-8,TRBJ1-2,.
CASRGFSSTDTQYF,TGTGCCAGCCGAGGGTTTTCTAGCACAGATACGCAGTATTTT,.,TRBV6-8,TRBJ2-3,.
CASSCSRGAPSTDTQYF,TGTGCCAGCTCATGTTCTCGGGGGGCACCAAGCACAGATACGCAGTATTTT,.,TRBV18,TRBJ2-3,few
CASSLYLGGRGTYEQYF,TGCGCCAGCAGCTTGTACCTAGGCGGGAGAGGAACCTACGAGCAGTACTTC,TRBD2,TRBV5-1,TRBJ2-7,.
CASSSWGRATQNEQFF,TGTGCCAGCAGTAGTTGGGGCCGGGCCACTCAGAATGAGCAGTTCTTC,.,TRBV6-8,TRBJ2-1,.
CASSSGREGLETQYF,TGTGCCAGCAGCTCCGGGCGGGAGGGACTGGAGACCCAGTACTTC,TRBD2,TRBV11-3,TRBJ2-5,medium-sized
CASSYSPTSGRGSYNEQFF,TGTGCCAGCAGTTACTCCCCGACTAGCGGGAGGGGGAGCTACAATGAGCAGTTCTTC,TRBD2,TRBV6-8,TRBJ2-1,few
CATSIKRKGGGEQYF,TGTGCCACCAGCATCAAGAGGAAAGGGGGCGGCGAGCAGTACTTC,TRBD1,TRBV15,TRBJ2-7,.
CASSLGGTVRNTEAFF,TGTGCCAGCAGCTTAGGGGGGACGGTGAGAAACACTGAAGCTTTCTTT,.,TRBV11-3,TRBJ1-1,.
CAWSTGLAGGPYNEQFF,TGTGCCTGGAGTACGGGACTAGCGGGAGGGCCTTACAATGAGCAGTTCTTC,TRBD2,TRBV30,TRBJ2-1,.
CASSPYNLADTQYF,TGTGCCAGCAGCCCCTACAATTTGGCAGATACGCAGTATTTT,.,TRBV7-6,TRBJ2-3,.
CASSYRGDEQYF,TGTGCCAGCAGTTACAGGGGGGACGAGCAGTACTTC,.,TRBV6-8,TRBJ2-7,few
CASSPGLAGGPRETQYF,TGTGCCAGCAGCCCCGGACTAGCGGGAGGGCCGAGGGAGACCCAGTACTTC,TRBD2,TRBV14,TRBJ2-5,.
CASSSATSGGLDEQFF,TGTGCCAGCAGTTCCGCGACTAGCGGGGGATTGGATGAGCAGTTCTTC,TRBD2,TRBV28,TRBJ2-1,few
CASSSWGGLGSSDEQFF,TGTGCCAGCAGCTCGTGGGGTGGGCTAGGGTCCTCGGATGAGCAGTTCTTC,.,TRBV11-3,TRBJ2-1,large
CASSPRTSVGGNEQFF,TGTGCCAGCAGCCCTAGGACTAGCGTTGGGGGCAATGAGCAGTTCTTC,TRBD2,TRBV11-3,TRBJ2-1,once
CASSPVTGTINEQFF,TGTGCCAGCAGCCCGGTAACCGGGACTATCAATGAGCAGTTCTTC,TRBD2,TRBV11-3,TRBJ2-1,medium-sized
CASSGGTPGDTQYF,TGCGCCAGCAGCGGGGGTACTCCGGGCGATACGCAGTATTTT,.,TRBV5-1,TRBJ2-3,.
CASSLSRSSYNEQFF,TGTGCCAGCAGCTTGTCCCGGAGCTCCTACAATGAGCAGTTCTTC,.,TRBV11-3,TRBJ2-1,.
CASKGVYTGELFF,TGTGCCAGCAAGGGAGTGTATACCGGGGAGCTGTTTTTT,.,TRBV9,TRBJ2-2,.
CASSAAGGPENEQFF,TGTGCCAGCAGCGCAGCGGGAGGGCCGGAAAATGAGCAGTTCTTC,TRBD2,TRBV9,TRBJ2-1,large
CASSSRAGFSYNEQFF,TGCGCCAGCAGCTCCCGAGCGGGGTTCTCCTACAATGAGCAGTTCTTC,TRBD2,TRBV5-1,TRBJ2-1,few
CASSLQGWKGDSPLHF,TGTGCCAGCAGCCTTCAGGGATGGAAGGGGGATTCACCCCTCCACTTT,.,TRBV9,TRBJ1-6,.
CASSRGPNTNEQFF,TGTGCCAGTAGTCGTGGGCCCAACACCAATGAGCAGTTCTTC,.,TRBV19,TRBJ2-1,few
CAWSKQGLGVEKLFF,TGTGCCTGGAGTAAACAGGGGCTCGGGGTTGAAAAACTGTTTTTT,TRBD1,TRBV30,TRBJ1-4,few
CASSVQGLTEAFF,TGTGCCAGCAGCGTACAGGGGTTGACTGAAGCTTTCTTT,.,TRBV9,TRBJ1-1,.
CASSTGLAGGDDTQYF,TGTGCCAGTAGTACCGGATTAGCGGGAGGGGACGATACGCAGTATTTT,TRBD2,TRBV19,TRBJ2-3,few
CSVVLAGEVEQYF,TGCAGCGTTGTTCTAGCGGGAGAGGTCGAGCAGTACTTC,TRBD2,TRBV29-1,TRBJ2-7,.
CASSRTEGANEKLFF,TGCGCCAGCAGCAGGACGGAGGGAGCTAATGAAAAACTGTTTTTT,.,TRBV5-1,TRBJ1-4,.
CASSHGLYRGLNTGELFF,TGTGCCAGCAGCCATGGGTTATACAGGGGACTTAACACCGGGGAGCTGTTTTTT,.,TRBV7-1,TRBJ2-2,few
CASSLRQAEQFF,TGTGCCAGCAGTTTAAGACAGGCTGAGCAGTTCTTC,.,TRBV28,TRBJ2-1,.
CASSETSGSSYNEQFF,TGTGCCAGCAGTGAGACTAGCGGGAGCTCCTACAATGAGCAGTTCTTC,TRBD2,TRBV6-8,TRBJ2-1,.
CASSLEAGSEKLFF,TGTGCCAGCAGCTTAGAGGCAGGGAGTGAAAAACTGTTTTTT,.,TRBV11-3,TRBJ1-4,medium-sized
CASSRGRGLAGAGELFF,TGTGCCAGTTCCCGGGGGAGGGGACTAGCGGGAGCCGGGGAGCTGTTTTTT,TRBD2,TRBV19,TRBJ2-2,.